This T cell receptor (beta chain) appears in the sequencing data of a study of blood T cell repertoires in COVID-19. Study background: Sample material is recorded as cDNA or gDNA derived from T cells, B-cell-depleted T cells, or PBMCs.

Participants were placed into cohorts based on the clinical history they reported. V dropped 4 bases and J dropped 6; count of bases not matched to a gene: 4. Germline V gene data show CDR1 as LGHDT and CDR2 as YNNKEL (reference sequence). The CDR3 runs to 14 residues. The repertoire was sequenced with immunoSEQ multiplex PCR; TCRdb's copy has only in-frame clones and lacks some. The sample holds some 130,000 clones, around 82% seen once. V usage is TRBV3-1 (or the pseudogene TRBV3-2) and J usage is TRBJ1-4, with 8 bases fitting TRBD1. What was sequenced was PBMCs or T cells enriched from blood (not recorded which). This sequence originates from a woman aged 45-65 years who had recovered from COVID-19. The CDR3 here is CASSPTGAHEKLFF. The CDR3 DNA reads TGTGCCAGCAGCCCGACAGGGGCTCATGAAAAACTGTTTTTT.